These 32 T cell receptor beta chains were sequenced from one sample in a study of blood T cell repertoires in COVID-19. Some clones are missing from TCRdb's copy, which holds only in-frame ones; the method was immunoSEQ multiplex PCR. Found here are a few hundred thousand clones, roughly four fifths of them singletons; the top ten hold over 0.95%. The sequenced sample was peripheral blood. The receptor set was obtained from a human donor with acute or convalescent COVID-19. The donor label of this sample is uncertain.

This chain links TRBV29-1 with TRBJ2-5; D not resolved. This CDR3 is 13 amino acids long. Germline-derived CDR1 and CDR2 are SQVTM and ANQGSEA. The V gene lost 2 bases and the J gene lost 0 bases, with 7 bases spanning the gap. The CDR3 coding sequence is TGCAGCGTTGAAACCCAGTACCAAGAGACCCAGTACTTC. The encoded protein is CSVETQYQETQYF. Full variable domain (remainder filled in from reference TRBV29-1 and TRBJ2-5): SAVISQKPSRDICQRGTSLTIQCQVDSQVTMMFWYRQQPGQSLTLIATANQGSEATYESGFVIDKFPISRPNLTFSTLTVSNMSPEDSSIYLCSVETQYQETQYFGPGTRLLVL.

The rearrangement joins TRBV6-6 to TRBJ2-7; 7 nucleotides match TRBD1. CDR3 length: 16 residues. J gave up 3 bases and V 5 bases, and 13 bases lay outside the gene matches. Per germline, CDR1 MNHNY and CDR2 SVGAGI (reference sequence). CDR3 amino acids: CASSRYSGTVGYEQYF. The CDR3 region has the DNA TGTGCCAGCAGTCGATACTCCGGGACAGTCGGCTACGAGCAGTACTTC.

This sequence joins TRBV19 and TRBJ1-1; D is ambiguous. Trimming took 1 base from V and 7 from J, leaving 7 bases between them. Germline CDR1 is LNHDA and CDR2 is SQIVND (reference sequence). The CDR3 runs to 12 residues. In DNA, the CDR3 is TGTGCCAGTAGTATAGGTTTGTATGAAGCTTTCTTT. Its protein product is CASSIGLYEAFF.

This clone appeared a few times. The chain is built from TRBV3-1 (or the pseudogene TRBV3-2) and TRBJ2-1; D not certain. The CDR3 has 15 amino acids. V was trimmed by 4 bases and J by 9 bases, leaving 19 bases between them. Germline V gene sequence: CDR1 LGHDT, CDR2 YNNKEL (reference sequence). DNA for the CDR3: TGTGCCAGCAGCCTCCAGGCCCGCCATTTGCTTGAGCAGTTCTTC. Translated, it gives CASSLQARHLLEQFF.

The gene calls are TRBV6-5 and TRBJ2-2; 7 nucleotides match TRBD1. CDR1 is MNHEY and CDR2 is SVGAGI in the germline V gene. This CDR3 comprises 15 residues. V was clipped by 6 bases and J by 6 bases; unmatched bases: 10. The CDR3 DNA follows: TGTGCCAGCAGAACGTGGACAGGCGAGTCCGGGGAGCTGTTTTTT. It translates to CASRTWTGESGELFF.

The V gene is TRBV6-1, the J gene TRBJ2-1; 10 bases match TRBD1. Trimming cost V 3 bases and J 5 bases; bases outside gene matches: 4. This CDR3 has 15 residues. The germline CDR1 and CDR2 sequences are MNHNS and SASEGT. CDR3 residues: CASSDLGQGNNEQFF. CDR3 sequence (DNA): TGTGCCAGCAGTGACCTGGGACAGGGGAACAATGAGCAGTTCTTC.

The J gene is TRBJ2-7, the V gene TRBV5-1; the D gene is possibly TRBD2 (6 bases). The CDR3 totals 16 residues. Per the germline V gene, CDR1 is SGHRS and CDR2 is YFSETQ. Trimming removed 5 bases from V and 1 base from J, with 19 bases in between. CDR3 DNA sequence: TGCGCCAGCAGTCCGAGAGGCGCTAGCGCATCCTACGAGCAGTACTTC. Protein sequence: CASSPRGASASYEQYF.

The DNA for the CDR3 is TGTGCCAGCTCACCACTAAAATCTTACTCTGGGGCCAACGTCCTGACTTTC. Its protein is CASSPLKSYSGANVLTF. This chain joins TRBV18 and TRBJ2-6; D unresolved. The germline V gene encodes CDR1 KGHSH and CDR2 LQKENI. V was pared by 1 base and J by 0 bases, with 10 bases between. The length of the CDR3 is 17 residues.

The rearrangement links TRBV5-6 to TRBJ2-3; TRBD1 might be the D (6 bases). This CDR3 comprises 14 residues. Germline lookup yields CDR1 SGHDT and CDR2 YYEEEE. With 4 bases removed from V and 1 base from J, the gap between germline ends came to 10 bases. In nucleotides, the CDR3 is TGTGCCAGCAGCCGCAGGGGAGGCACAGATACGCAGTATTTT. Protein: CASSRRGGTDTQYF.

The J gene is TRBJ2-1, the V gene TRBV5-1, with 9 bases that match TRBD1. Germline CDR1 and CDR2: SGHRS and YFSETQ. Trimming took 0 bases from V and 8 from J; bases not matched to a gene: 12. This CDR3 region has 17 residues. This chain's CDR3 is CASSLEPAGTGIDEQFF. In nucleotides, the CDR3 is TGCGCCAGCAGCTTGGAGCCCGCCGGGACAGGGATCGATGAGCAGTTCTTC.

This chain uses TRBV5-1 with TRBJ2-7, with unresolved D. Germline V gene data show CDR1 as SGHRS and CDR2 as YFSETQ. The length of the CDR3 is 13 residues. V lost 1 base and J lost 6, with 11 bases in between. CDR3 DNA sequence: TGCGCCAGCAGCTTGCGGCAGGATTTCGAGCAGTACTTC. It yields the protein CASSLRQDFEQYF.

The rearrangement uses TRBV5-4 and TRBJ2-1; 8 bases align to TRBD2. V gave up 0 bases and J gave up 2 bases; unmatched junction bases: 4. The CDR3 runs 16 residues. Germline V gives CDR1 SGHNT, CDR2 YYREEE (reference sequence). CDR3 protein: CASSLASGRAYNEQFF. The CDR3 DNA reads TGTGCCAGCAGCTTGGCCTCCGGGAGGGCCTACAATGAGCAGTTCTTC.

This chain uses TRBV11-2 with TRBJ1-2; D remains unclear. V lost 4 bases and J 8 bases, leaving 11 bases between the germline ends. CDR3 length: 12 residues. Germline values: CDR1 SGHAT, CDR2 FQNNGV. The CDR3: CASSSALAGYTF. In DNA, the CDR3 is TGTGCCAGCAGCTCCGCTCTAGCCGGCTACACCTTC. The full variable domain, in which reference TRBV11-2 and TRBJ1-2 provide the parts outside the CDR3, is EAGVAQSPRYKIIEKRQSVAFWCNPISGHATLYWYQQILGQGPKLLIQFQNNGVVDDSQLPKDRFSAERLKGVDSTLKIQPAKLEDSAVYLCASSSALAGYTFGSGTRLTVV.

This clone was counted once. The chain couples TRBV5-1 to TRBJ1-1; perhaps TRBD1 as D (6 bases). The CDR3 has 14 residues. Germline assignment: CDR1 SGHRS and CDR2 YFSETQ. Between the trimmed V and J ends, which lost 5 bases and 1 base, there was a span of 12 bases. In nucleotides, the CDR3 is TGCGCCAGCAGGTCCGGGACACAGAACACTGAAGCTTTCTTT. Its protein product is CASRSGTQNTEAFF.

This sequence joins TRBV10-2 and TRBJ1-1; no reliable D call. The V gene lost 2 bases and the J gene lost 10 bases, with 17 bases spanning the gap. The CDR3 covers 14 residues. Germline V lookup: CDR1 WSHSY, CDR2 SAAADI. CDR3 loop: CASSEQASGKGAFF. The CDR3 DNA reads TGCGCCAGCAGTGAGCAGGCCTCGGGAAAGGGAGCTTTCTTT.

The V call is TRBV18, the J call TRBJ2-7, with D perhaps matching TRBD1 (5 bases). CDR3 length: 14 amino acids. Deletions cut 3 bases from V and 3 bases from J, with 12 bases between. The germline V gene encodes CDR1 KGHSH and CDR2 LQKENI. The CDR3 nucleotides are TGTGCCAGCTCACCGGTACAGGATAACTACGAGCAGTACTTC. It yields the protein CASSPVQDNYEQYF.

The V call is TRBV24-1, the J call TRBJ2-3; 9 bases match TRBD1. Trimming took 7 bases from V and 1 from J; bases not matched to a gene: 5. The CDR3 extends over 15 amino acids. CDR1 is KGHDR and CDR2 is SFDVKD in the germline V gene. The CDR3: CATRGQGSGTDTQYF. CDR3 coding DNA: TGTGCCACCAGGGGACAGGGATCGGGCACAGATACGCAGTATTTT.

This clone was picked up one time. V is TRBV2 and J is TRBJ1-2; D is unclear. This CDR3 has 14 residues. The V gene's germline CDR1 is SNHLY and CDR2 FYNNEI. V shed 0 bases and J shed 2 bases, with 7 bases lying between them. CDR3 sequence (DNA): TGTGCCAGCAGTGAAGCGAGCAAGAACTATGGCTACACCTTC. This gives the protein CASSEASKNYGYTF.

This chain connects TRBV5-5 to TRBJ1-6, with D perhaps matching TRBD1 (5 bases). This CDR3 is 18 amino acids long. Trimming took 1 base from V and 0 from J, leaving 14 bases between them. CDR1 and CDR2 (germline): SGHKS, YYEKEE (reference sequence). CDR3 residues: CASSLYLGASSYNSPLHF. The CDR3 nucleotides are TGTGCCAGCAGCTTGTATTTAGGGGCGAGCTCCTATAATTCACCCCTCCACTTT. Based on the CDR3 plus reference TRBV5-5 and TRBJ1-6, the full variable domain is DAGVTQSPTHLIKTRGQQVTLRCSPISGHKSVSWYQQVLGQGPQFIFQYYEKEERGRGNFPDRFSARQFPNYSSELNVNALLLGDSALYLCASSLYLGASSYNSPLHFGNGTRLTVT.

V gene TRBV13 combines with J gene TRBJ2-7; 15 nucleotides line up with TRBD2. CDR3 size: 18 residues. Germline assignment: CDR1 PRHDT and CDR2 FYEKMQ (reference sequence). The ends lost 5 bases at V and 1 base at J; junction bases unmatched: 9. CDR3 amino acids: CASSQIGLAGGWSYEQYF. CDR3 nucleotide sequence: TGTGCCAGCAGCCAAATAGGACTAGCGGGGGGGTGGTCCTACGAGCAGTACTTC.

This clone was observed a handful of times. This sequence joins TRBV20-1 and TRBJ2-3; maybe TRBD1 (5 bases). The germline V gene has CDR1 DFQATT and CDR2 SNEGSKA (reference sequence). V was cut by 3 bases and J by 1 base, with 8 bases left in between. The CDR3 spans 13 residues. CDR3 bases: TGCAGTGCTAGTCAAGGGGGCACAGATACGCAGTATTTT. It translates to CSASQGGTDTQYF.

This clone was counted between two and nine times. V and J are TRBV3-1 (or the pseudogene TRBV3-2) and TRBJ2-7, with D unclear. The CDR3 runs 13 residues. Germline values: CDR1 LGHDT, CDR2 YNNKEL (reference sequence). Trimming took 4 bases from V and 1 from J, leaving 8 bases between them. CDR3 loop: CASSRWASYEQYF. In nucleotides, the CDR3 is TGTGCCAGCAGCCGGTGGGCGTCCTACGAGCAGTACTTC.

DNA for the CDR3: TGTGCCAGCAGTGCAAGCTTATATGGCTACACCTTC. Residues: CASSASLYGYTF. The chain carries TRBV2 and TRBJ1-2; D is unclear. V was clipped by 4 bases and J by 5 bases, with 8 bases between them. The CDR3 totals 12 residues. Germline assignment: CDR1 SNHLY and CDR2 FYNNEI.

V is TRBV18 and J is TRBJ1-1, with 7 bases fitting TRBD1. This CDR3 is 17 amino acids long. Germline values: CDR1 KGHSH, CDR2 LQKENI. The V segment lost 4 bases and the J segment 1 base; nucleotides outside the gene matches: 12. The CDR3 protein is CASSLRQGVLQNTEAFF. The CDR3 DNA reads TGTGCCAGCTCACTGCGACAGGGAGTCCTTCAGAACACTGAAGCTTTCTTT.

This rearrangement joins TRBV6-6 to TRBJ1-2, with no clear D. Germline loops: CDR1 MNHNY, CDR2 SVGAGI (reference sequence). V was cut by 6 bases and J by 4 bases, with 12 bases left in between. CDR3 length: 13 amino acids. CDR3 sequence: CASSPAGPYGYTF. The CDR3 DNA reads as TGTGCCAGCAGCCCGGCGGGTCCCTATGGCTACACCTTC.

V gene TRBV27 combines with J gene TRBJ1-1; 7 bases agree with TRBD1. Trimming cost V 9 bases and J 2 bases; bases outside gene matches: 18. This CDR3 has 17 residues. The germline CDR1 and CDR2 sequences are MNHEY and SMNVEV (reference sequence). CDR3 DNA: TGTGCCAGAGATAAGAAGGGGGCGCTTTGTAGAAACACTGAAGCTTTCTTT. Translated: CARDKKGALCRNTEAFF.

On this clone: This sample also contains other DNA sequences that code for the same CDR3. The chain has TRBV4-1 and TRBJ1-5, with D maybe TRBD1 (6 bases). CDR1 MGHRA and CDR2 YSYEKL come from the germline V gene. This CDR3 has 15 amino acids. The V end lost 1 base, the J end lost 3 bases, and 10 bases lay between the germline ends. CDR3 region: CASSQAGGYNQPQHF. The CDR3 DNA is TGCGCCAGCAGCCAAGCTGGGGGCTACAATCAGCCCCAGCATTTT.

This chain uses TRBV3-1 (or the pseudogene TRBV3-2) with TRBJ1-1, with TRBD1 matching over 11 bases. Looked up from germline, CDR1 is LGHDT and CDR2 is YNNKEL (reference sequence). With V trimmed by 4 bases and J by 4 bases, 5 bases remained unmatched. The CDR3 length is 15 residues. CDR3 sequence reads: CASSRLGQGATEAFF. DNA of the CDR3: TGTGCCAGCAGCCGATTAGGACAGGGGGCCACTGAAGCTTTCTTT.

This sequence joins TRBV15 and TRBJ1-4, with TRBD1 as a possible D gene (5 bases). CDR3 size: 15 residues. V was cut by 5 bases and J by 6 bases, with 16 bases left in between. Germline CDR1 reads LNHNV; CDR2 reads YYDKDF (reference sequence). The CDR3 sequence: CATSSRTRADEKLFF. CDR3 sequence (DNA): TGTGCCACCAGCTCTCGGACCAGGGCGGATGAAAAACTGTTTTTT.

This clone was detected once. This rearrangement joins TRBV18 to TRBJ2-7, with D possibly being TRBD1 (5 bases). Germline values: CDR1 KGHSH, CDR2 LQKENI. Trimming removed 5 bases at V and 2 bases at J, with 7 bases between. This CDR3 is built from 12 residues. For the CDR3, the DNA is TGTGCCAGCTCAAGGGGCCCCTACGAGCAGTACTTC. Its translation is CASSRGPYEQYF.

V and J are TRBV6-2 or TRBV6-3 and TRBJ2-1; D unclear. Per germline, CDR1 MNHEY and CDR2 SVGEGT. This CDR3 has 14 residues. Trimming left V 2 bases short and J 3 bases short, with 8 bases between. CDR3 nucleotides: TGTGCCAGCAGTTACGGTACTTTCTACAATGAGCAGTTCTTC. Its protein product is CASSYGTFYNEQFF.

Only one count was recorded for this clone. This chain joins TRBV29-1 and TRBJ1-1; tentative D call: TRBD1 (5 bases). Trimming took off 7 bases at V and 4 bases at J, with 19 bases between the two ends. This CDR3 comprises 14 residues. Germline CDR1 is SQVTM and CDR2 is ANQGSEA. The CDR3 protein is CSAMGSGEGTEAFF. The CDR3 region has the DNA TGCAGCGCCATGGGTTCGGGGGAGGGCACTGAAGCTTTCTTT.